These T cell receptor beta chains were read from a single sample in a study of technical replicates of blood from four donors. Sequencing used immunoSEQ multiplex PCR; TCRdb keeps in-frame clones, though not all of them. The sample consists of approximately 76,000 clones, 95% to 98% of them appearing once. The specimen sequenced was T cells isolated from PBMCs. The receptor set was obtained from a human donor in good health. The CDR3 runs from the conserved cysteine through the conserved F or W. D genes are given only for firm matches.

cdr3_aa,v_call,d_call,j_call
CASSLTGLNQPQHF,TRBV27,-,TRBJ1-5
CAWGEVYEQYF,TRBV30,-,TRBJ2-7
CASSQMGTGANTEAFF,TRBV27,TRBD1,TRBJ1-1
CASSWDSSSYEQYF,TRBV4-1,TRBD1,TRBJ2-7
CSARGHYEQYF,TRBV20-1,-,TRBJ2-7
CASSSGLEALHF,TRBV7-9,-,TRBJ1-6
CASSGGRGLNTEAFF,TRBV19,-,TRBJ1-1
CASSLEIAGGKNTGELFF,TRBV5-4,TRBD2,TRBJ2-2
CASSQDREVDKNIQYF,TRBV4-2,TRBD2,TRBJ2-4
CASSGPGQGLSYEQYF,TRBV19,TRBD1,TRBJ2-7
CASSLPYRPGELFF,TRBV6-5,-,TRBJ2-2
CASSQIGVISNQPQHF,TRBV4-1,-,TRBJ1-5
CASSFPDSSPGGYTF,TRBV5-4,-,TRBJ1-2
CASSFRDRGGYGELFF,TRBV27,TRBD1,TRBJ2-2
CASSLQETQYF,TRBV5-1,-,TRBJ2-5
CASSFLTFDTQYF,TRBV27,-,TRBJ2-3
CASSDSSAGNTGELFF,TRBV6-4,-,TRBJ2-2
CASSLDRGGYTF,TRBV11-2,-,TRBJ1-2
CAISVSGQRGEQYF,TRBV10-3,TRBD2,TRBJ2-7
CASRRGQPSTDTQYF,TRBV6-5,-,TRBJ2-3
CASSLLLPGSLMGELFF,TRBV28,-,TRBJ2-2
CATAGAATNEKLFF,TRBV7-8,-,TRBJ1-4
CASSYVAGGNTEAFF,TRBV6-5,-,TRBJ1-1
CAISESLAVSYEQYF,TRBV10-3,TRBD2,TRBJ2-7
CASRPGEGTGFNEQFF,TRBV2,TRBD1,TRBJ2-1
CASSVVEGEETQYF,TRBV6-1,-,TRBJ2-5
CASSPGPYNEQFF,TRBV2,-,TRBJ2-1
CASSLSSGEWETQYF,TRBV11-2,TRBD2,TRBJ2-5
CASSFGQSYEQYF,TRBV28,-,TRBJ2-7
CASSHLGETYEQYF,TRBV6-6,-,TRBJ2-7
CASSFSVDEQFF,TRBV5-1,-,TRBJ2-1
CASSGSLGGPYNEQFF,TRBV5-1,-,TRBJ2-1
CASSRQGNNQPQHF,TRBV19,TRBD1,TRBJ1-5
CASSFGTGGSEQYF,TRBV7-9,TRBD1,TRBJ2-7
CASSEASGRAETQYF,TRBV2,TRBD2,TRBJ2-5